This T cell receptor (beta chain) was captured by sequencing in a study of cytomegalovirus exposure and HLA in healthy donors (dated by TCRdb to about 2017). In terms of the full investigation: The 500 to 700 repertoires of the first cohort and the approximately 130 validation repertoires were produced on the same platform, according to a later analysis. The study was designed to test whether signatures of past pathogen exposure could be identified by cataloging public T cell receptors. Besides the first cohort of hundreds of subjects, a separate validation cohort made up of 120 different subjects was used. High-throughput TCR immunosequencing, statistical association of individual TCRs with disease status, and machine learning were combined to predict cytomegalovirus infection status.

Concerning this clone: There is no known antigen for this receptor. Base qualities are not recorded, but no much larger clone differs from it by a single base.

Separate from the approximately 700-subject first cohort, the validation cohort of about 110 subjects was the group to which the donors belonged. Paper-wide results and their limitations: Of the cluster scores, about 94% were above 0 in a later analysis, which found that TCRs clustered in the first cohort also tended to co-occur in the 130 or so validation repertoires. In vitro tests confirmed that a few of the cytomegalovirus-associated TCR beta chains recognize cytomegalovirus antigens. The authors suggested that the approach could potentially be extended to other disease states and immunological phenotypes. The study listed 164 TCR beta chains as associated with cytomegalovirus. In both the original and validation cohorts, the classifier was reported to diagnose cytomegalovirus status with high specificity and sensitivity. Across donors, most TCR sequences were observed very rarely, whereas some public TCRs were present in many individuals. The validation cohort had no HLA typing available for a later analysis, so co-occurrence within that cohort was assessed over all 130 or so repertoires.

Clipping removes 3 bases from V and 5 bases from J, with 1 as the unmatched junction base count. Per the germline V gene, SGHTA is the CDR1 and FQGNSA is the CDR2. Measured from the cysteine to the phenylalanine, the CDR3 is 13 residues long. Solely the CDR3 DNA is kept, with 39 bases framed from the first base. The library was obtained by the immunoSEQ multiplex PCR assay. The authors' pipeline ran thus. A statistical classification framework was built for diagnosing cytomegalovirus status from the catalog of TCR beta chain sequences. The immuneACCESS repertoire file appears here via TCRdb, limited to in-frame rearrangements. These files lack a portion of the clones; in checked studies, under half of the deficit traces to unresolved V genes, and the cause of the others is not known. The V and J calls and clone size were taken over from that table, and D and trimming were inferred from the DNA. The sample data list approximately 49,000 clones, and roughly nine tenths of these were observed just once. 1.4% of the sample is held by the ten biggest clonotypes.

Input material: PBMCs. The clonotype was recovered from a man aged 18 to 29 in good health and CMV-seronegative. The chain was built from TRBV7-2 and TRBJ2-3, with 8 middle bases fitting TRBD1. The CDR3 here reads CASSFDRGDTQYF. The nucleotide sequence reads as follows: TGTGCCAGCAGCTTTGACAGGGGAGATACGCAGTATTTT.